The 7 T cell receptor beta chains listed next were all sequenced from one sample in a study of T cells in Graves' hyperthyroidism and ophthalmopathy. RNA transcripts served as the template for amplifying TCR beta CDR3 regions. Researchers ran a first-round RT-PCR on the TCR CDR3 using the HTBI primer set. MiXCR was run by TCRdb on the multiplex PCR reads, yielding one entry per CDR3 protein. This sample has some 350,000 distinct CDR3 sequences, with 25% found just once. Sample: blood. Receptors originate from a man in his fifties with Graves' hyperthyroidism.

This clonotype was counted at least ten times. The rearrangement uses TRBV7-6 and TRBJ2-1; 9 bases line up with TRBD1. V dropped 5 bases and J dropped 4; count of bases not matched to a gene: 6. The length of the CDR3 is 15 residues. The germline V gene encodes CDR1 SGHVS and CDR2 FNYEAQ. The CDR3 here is CASSVPGQGYNEQFF. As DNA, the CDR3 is TGTGCCAGCAGCGTTCCGGGACAGGGTTACAATGAGCAGTTCTTC. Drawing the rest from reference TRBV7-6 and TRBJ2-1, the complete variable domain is GAGVSQSPRYKVTKRGQDVALRCDPISGHVSLYWYRQALGQGPEFLTYFNYEAQQDKSGLPNDRFSAERPEGSISTLTIQRTEQRDSAMYRCASSVPGQGYNEQFFGPGTRLTVL.

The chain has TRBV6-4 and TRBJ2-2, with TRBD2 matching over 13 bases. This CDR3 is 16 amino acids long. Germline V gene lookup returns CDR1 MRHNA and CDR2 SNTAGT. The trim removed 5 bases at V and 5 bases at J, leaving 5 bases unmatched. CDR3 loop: CASSPQTSGRTGELFF. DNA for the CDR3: TGTGCCAGCAGTCCCCAGACTAGCGGGAGGACCGGGGAGCTGTTTTTT.

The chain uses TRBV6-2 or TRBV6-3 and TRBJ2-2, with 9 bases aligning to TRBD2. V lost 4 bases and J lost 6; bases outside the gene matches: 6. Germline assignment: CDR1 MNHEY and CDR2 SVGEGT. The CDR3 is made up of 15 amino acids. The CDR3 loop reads CASSLAGAVSGELFF. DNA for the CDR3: TGTGCCAGCAGTTTAGCGGGAGCGGTGTCCGGGGAGCTGTTTTTT.

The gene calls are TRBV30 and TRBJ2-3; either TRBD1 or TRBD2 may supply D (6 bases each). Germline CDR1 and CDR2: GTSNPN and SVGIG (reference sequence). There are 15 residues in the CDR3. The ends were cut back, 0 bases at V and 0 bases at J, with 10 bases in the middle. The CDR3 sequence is CAWSVGGPSTDTQYF. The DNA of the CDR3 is TGTGCCTGGAGTGTAGGGGGGCCTAGCACAGATACGCAGTATTTT.

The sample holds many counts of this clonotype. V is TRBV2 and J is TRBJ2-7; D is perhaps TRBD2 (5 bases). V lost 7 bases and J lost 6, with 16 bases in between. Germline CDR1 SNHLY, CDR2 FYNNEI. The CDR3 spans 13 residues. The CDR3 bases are TGTGCCAGCACCGACCCGGGGATTCCCGAGCAGTACTTC. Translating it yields CASTDPGIPEQYF. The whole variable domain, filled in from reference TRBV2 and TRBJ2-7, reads EPEVTQTPSHQVTQMGQEVILRCVPISNHLYFYWYRQILGQKVEFLVSFYNNEISEKSEIFDDQFSVERPDGSNFTLKIRSTKLEDSAMYFCASTDPGIPEQYFGPGTRLTVT.

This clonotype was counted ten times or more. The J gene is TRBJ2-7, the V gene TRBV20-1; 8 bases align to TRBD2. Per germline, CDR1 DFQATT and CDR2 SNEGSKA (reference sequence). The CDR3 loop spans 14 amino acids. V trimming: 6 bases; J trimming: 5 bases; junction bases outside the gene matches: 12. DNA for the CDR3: TGCAGTGCCCAGAGCGGGAGTCGAATCGACGAGCAGTACTTC. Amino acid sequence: CSAQSGSRIDEQYF.

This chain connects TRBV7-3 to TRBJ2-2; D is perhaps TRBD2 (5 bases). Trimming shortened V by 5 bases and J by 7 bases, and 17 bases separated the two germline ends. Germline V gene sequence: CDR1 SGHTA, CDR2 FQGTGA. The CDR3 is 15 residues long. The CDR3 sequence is CASSPSGERNGELFF. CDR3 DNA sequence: TGTGCCAGCAGCCCTTCTGGGGAGCGTAACGGGGAGCTGTTTTTT.